The 18 T cell receptor beta chains below were found in one sample sequenced in a study of T cell changes during pregnancy in multiple sclerosis. The table came from immunoSEQ multiplex PCR; TCRdb's copy has only in-frame clones and leaves some out. This sample has under 40,000 clones; roughly 90% occur once, and the top ten carry around 4.4%. The specimen was CD8+ T cells from peripheral blood mononuclear cells, collected after pregnancy. These receptors all stem from a female donor with multiple sclerosis, enrolled in a pregnancy study.

The chain employs TRBV10-3 and TRBJ1-1; tentatively, D is TRBD1 (6 bases). This CDR3 has 14 residues. Deletions cut 3 bases from V and 1 base from J, with 9 bases between. Germline loops: CDR1 ENHRY, CDR2 SYGVKD. CDR3 sequence (DNA): TGTGCCATCAGTGATCTGGGACAGAACACTGAAGCTTTCTTT. Its protein is CAISDLGQNTEAFF.

The rearrangement joins TRBV18 to TRBJ2-5; a possible D gene is TRBD2 (5 bases). CDR3 length: 18 amino acids. Germline values: CDR1 KGHSH, CDR2 LQKENI. V was pared by 1 base and J by 4 bases, with 22 bases between. The CDR3 loop reads CASSPRISDFSKGETQYF. In nucleotides, the CDR3 is TGTGCCAGCTCACCACGTATCTCGGACTTTAGTAAGGGAGAGACCCAGTACTTC. The full variable domain, with the rest looked up from reference TRBV18 and TRBJ2-5, is NAGVMQNPRHLVRRRGQEARLRCSPMKGHSHVYWYRQLPEEGLKFMVYLQKENIIDESGMPKERFSAEFPKEGPSILRIQQVVRGDSAAYFCASSPRISDFSKGETQYFGPGTRLLVL.

This chain uses TRBV10-3 with TRBJ2-5; TRBD1 agrees at 11 bases. After removal of 6 bases from V and 2 bases from J, the junction contained 17 bases not matched to a gene. This CDR3 spans 19 amino acids. Germline V gene lookup returns CDR1 ENHRY and CDR2 SYGVKD. CDR3 DNA sequence: TGTGCCATCAGCCCTAATATCGGACGGACAGGGGGCAAACAAGAGACCCAGTACTTC. Translating gives CAISPNIGRTGGKQETQYF.

The rearrangement joins TRBV6-6 to TRBJ2-1; D is perhaps TRBD2 (5 bases). The V and J ends lost 0 bases and 12 bases respectively, with 12 bases between them. The CDR3 totals 13 residues. CDR1 MNHNY and CDR2 SVGAGI come from the germline V gene (reference sequence). The CDR3 spells CASSYSIGERQFF. The CDR3 DNA reads TGTGCCAGCAGTTACTCGATCGGGGAACGGCAGTTCTTC.

The chain has TRBV7-9 and TRBJ1-1; D is undetermined. Germline V CDR1 and CDR2: SEHNR, FQNEAQ (reference sequence). The V end was cut by 1 base, the J end by 5 bases, with 5 bases between. The CDR3 runs to 12 residues. CDR3 residues: CASSLGPTEAFF. The CDR3, as DNA: TGTGCCAGCAGCTTAGGGCCAACTGAAGCTTTCTTT.

About this clone: The junction differs from germline at one of its ends, possibly a read error. The V call is TRBV11-1, the J call TRBJ1-1; 7 bases fit TRBD1. The CDR3 totals 12 residues. The germline gives CDR1 SGHAT, CDR2 FQDESV (reference sequence). The DNA of the CDR3 is TGTGCCAGCAGTTTAGGGACAGCTGAAGCTTTCTTT. It encodes CASSLGTAEAFF. Variable domain in full (rest from reference TRBV11-1 and TRBJ1-1): EAEVAQSPRYKITEKSQAVAFWCDPISGHATLYWYRQILGQGPELLVQFQDESVVDDSQLPKDRFSAERLKGVDSTLKIQPAELGDSAMYLCASSLGTAEAFFGQGTRLTVV.

This chain links TRBV7-3 with TRBJ2-5, with 9 bases aligning to TRBD2. CDR3 size: 15 residues. Losses at the gene ends were 5 bases for V and 2 bases for J; bases not matched to a gene: 6. CDR1 and CDR2 from the germline V gene are SGHTA and FQGTGA. The CDR3 loop is CASSPLAGLQETQYF. CDR3 sequence (DNA): TGTGCCAGCAGCCCCCTAGCGGGACTACAAGAGACCCAGTACTTC.

The chain combines TRBV7-3 with TRBJ1-1; 7 positions agree with TRBD1. This CDR3 comprises 13 residues. V gave up 2 bases and J gave up 10 bases; unmatched junction bases: 7. Per the germline V gene, CDR1 is SGHTA and CDR2 is FQGTGA. The CDR3: CASSLGGGAAAFF. DNA for the CDR3: TGTGCCAGCAGCTTAGGAGGGGGCGCAGCAGCTTTCTTT.

The genes are TRBV7-9 and TRBJ2-7; 9 bases line up with TRBD1. V shed 4 bases, J shed 5 bases, and the junction held 3 bases outside the gene matches. This CDR3 region has 13 residues. The germline CDR1 and CDR2 sequences are SEHNR and FQNEAQ (reference sequence). CDR3 DNA: TGTGCCAGCAGCTACAGGGGGCGCGACGAGCAGTACTTC. Its translation: CASSYRGRDEQYF.

This chain connects TRBV18 to TRBJ2-1; 7 nucleotides line up with TRBD1. Trimming at V came to 3 bases and at J to 8 bases, leaving 7 bases not matched to a gene. The length of the CDR3 is 14 residues. Germline-derived CDR1 and CDR2 are KGHSH and LQKENI. The CDR3 coding sequence is TGTGCCAGCTCACCGCGACAGGGTGACGATGAGCAGTTCTTC. It encodes CASSPRQGDDEQFF.

V usage is TRBV11-2 and J usage is TRBJ1-4; TRBD1 matches 8 bases. The CDR3 spans 14 residues. After removal of 2 bases from V and 7 bases from J, the junction contained 3 bases not matched to a gene. Germline V lookup: CDR1 SGHAT, CDR2 FQNNGV. This CDR3 is CASSLFGQGEKLFF. Written as DNA, the CDR3 is TGTGCCAGCAGCTTATTCGGACAGGGTGAAAAACTGTTTTTT.

The chain uses TRBV7-9 and TRBJ2-5, with 7 bases fitting TRBD2. Losses at the gene ends were 5 bases for V and 4 bases for J; bases not matched to a gene: 7. Germline V CDR1 and CDR2: SEHNR, FQNEAQ (reference sequence). The CDR3 covers 14 residues. For the CDR3, the DNA is TGTGCCAGCAGCCCGCTCCCGGGAGGAGAGACCCAGTACTTC. Amino acid sequence: CASSPLPGGETQYF.

This sequence joins TRBV19 and TRBJ2-1, with unresolved D. Germline CDR1 is LNHDA and CDR2 is SQIVND (reference sequence). This CDR3 region has 13 residues. V was clipped by 2 bases and J by 8 bases, with 10 bases between them. The CDR3 DNA reads TGTGCCAGTAGTATAACCTATCTCGATGAGCAGTTCTTC. It codes for CASSITYLDEQFF.

The chain has TRBV4-1 and TRBJ2-7, with D tentatively TRBD1 (5 bases). This CDR3 has 13 amino acids. Germline CDR1 MGHRA, CDR2 YSYEKL. Trimming removed 0 bases at V and 3 bases at J, with 6 bases between. The CDR3 nucleotides read TGCGCCAGCAGCCAAGATAGGGGCTACGAGCAGTACTTC. Its translation: CASSQDRGYEQYF.

This rearrangement joins TRBV13 to TRBJ1-6; D gene unclear. Germline-derived CDR1 and CDR2 are PRHDT and FYEKMQ (reference sequence). The length of the CDR3 is 17 residues. V was clipped by 5 bases and J by 0 bases, with 14 bases between them. CDR3 bases: TGTGCCAGCAGCCCTGGAGGCAGTTTCTCCTATAATTCACCCCTCCACTTT. As protein: CASSPGGSFSYNSPLHF.

This chain uses TRBV7-8 with TRBJ2-7; 12 bases align to TRBD1. Germline V gene sequence: CDR1 SGHVS, CDR2 FQNEAQ. The CDR3 covers 14 residues. Trimming cost V 4 bases and J 7 bases; bases outside gene matches: 5. This CDR3 reads CASSSGQGAREQYF. For the CDR3, the DNA is TGTGCCAGCAGCTCGGGACAGGGGGCGCGGGAGCAGTACTTC. The variable domain in full, with the rest retrieved from reference TRBV7-8 and TRBJ2-7, is GAGVSQSPRYKVAKRGQDVALRCDPISGHVSLFWYQQALGQGPEFLTYFQNEAQLDKSGLPSDRFFAERPEGSVSTLKIQRTQQEDSAVYLCASSSGQGAREQYFGPGTRLTVT.

V and J are TRBV7-9 and TRBJ1-2; no definite D call. V was cut by 4 bases and J by 10 bases, with 16 bases left in between. Germline V lookup: CDR1 SEHNR, CDR2 FQNEAQ (reference sequence). The CDR3 is 13 amino acids. The CDR3 here is CASSSMIGGIYTF. The CDR3 nucleotides are TGTGCCAGCAGCTCCATGATTGGAGGTATCTACACCTTC.

V and J are TRBV4-1 and TRBJ2-7, with TRBD1 matching 9 bases. V lost 1 base, J lost 1 base, and 5 bases stayed unmatched. CDR3 length: 16 amino acids. Looked up from germline, CDR1 is MGHRA and CDR2 is YSYEKL. The chain's CDR3 is CASSQATGGTSYEQYF. In DNA form, the CDR3 reads TGCGCCAGCAGCCAAGCGACAGGGGGGACATCCTACGAGCAGTACTTC.